Described below is a single TCR beta chain sequence and its context. What this receptor recognizes is not known. Per-base qualities were not stored, and no clone one base away is much larger. The data were taken from a study of blood T cell repertoires in COVID-19 (dated by TCRdb to 2019 to 2021). Concerning the study at large: Samples covering the acute and convalescent phases of COVID-19 were provided by collaborators in the United States, Italy and Spain. Where available, HLA class I and class II types were obtained from metadata supplied by the sample provider rather than from assay-based typing. Subjects who had been exposed to COVID-19, were actively infected with it, or had recovered from it provided the deeply sampled blood TCRbeta repertoires that made up the dataset. A freely available public database, intended as a resource for researchers studying the immune response to SARS-CoV-2, is where the repertoires were released. The sample metadata nearly always contained a de-identified subject ID, COVID-19 status, age in years and sex. The samples were drawn from the first 160 participants of the ongoing ImmuneRACE study and from over a thousand subjects provided by 6 global collaborators. The material from the prospective study consisted of cDNA or gDNA derived from T cells, B-cell-depleted T cells, or PBMCs.

The immunoSEQ Assay, a bias-controlled multiplex PCR, was used to amplify TCRbeta CDR3 regions from genomic DNA. Under the source paper's analysis protocol: Nucleated cell counts per sample were estimated from amplification of reference gene primers within the assay. To quantify the absolute abundance of each unique TCRbeta CDR3 rearrangement, sequence reads were collapsed and filtered. Productive Simpson clonality was computed per sample as the square root of Simpson's diversity index over productive rearrangements. The source is immuneACCESS, and TCRdb retained only in-frame sequences with V and J called. Part of the clones is not carried over; for the studies checked, unresolved V genes explain less than half of this, and the remainder is unexplained. V and J calls and clone size follow that table, whereas D and trimming were derived from the DNA. The sample data list around 65,000 clones, and roughly 90% of these were observed just once. The ten largest clones add up to less than 2% of the sample.

Each collaborating institution followed its own protocols to collect whole blood in K2EDTA tubes. For TCRbeta analysis, collaborators shipped samples as frozen whole blood, isolated PBMCs, or DNA extracted from either of those sample types. Its CDR3 holds 17 amino acids, cysteine through phenylalanine. Here the CDR3 DNA is all that survives: 51 bases in frame from base 1. According to the germline V gene, CDR1 reads KGHDR and CDR2 reads SFDVKD. V is pruned by 3 bases and J by 0 bases, leaving 3 bases of the junction without a gene match. Paper-wide results and their limitations: The quantity of clinical and demographic metadata differed by source and by participant and was supplied without curation.

The rearrangement joined TRBV24-1 to TRBJ2-1; TRBD2 fits 11 bases in the junction. The sequencing sample was made of peripheral blood. The sequence derives from a human donor in a cohort sampled during active COVID-19. The CDR3 is CATSDRLAGSSYNEQFF. The DNA reads as follows: TGTGCCACCAGTGATAGACTAGCGGGGAGCTCCTACAATGAGCAGTTCTTC.